This T cell receptor (beta chain) was observed in a study of T-cell memory formation after mild COVID-19. As for the study in general: TCR clusters were largely donor specific.

Germline CDR1 and CDR2: GTSNPN and SVGIG (reference sequence). Trimming removed 4 bases from V and 7 bases from J, with 23 bases in between. The CDR3 runs to 17 residues. Whole-study results and caveats: Whereas later expanders leaned CD4+, clones contracting day 15 to 85 showed a balanced CD4/CD8 makeup.

Constant-segment primers were used for 5'RACE, and the resulting TCR alpha and TCR beta cDNA libraries carried sample barcodes and UMIs. TCRdb passed the 5' RACE reads through MiXCR, listing each CDR3 protein once. The data contain 300,000 or so distinct CDR3 sequences, about 15% of them singletons. Comment on this clonotype: Its specificity is not known.

The sequence derives from a man between 18 and 35 years old who had mild COVID-19 (a few samples of this study predate the infection). Cell type and time point are not known. The V call is TRBV30, the J call TRBJ1-6, with D perhaps TRBD1 (5 bases). Sample: PBMCs or a T cell subset sorted from them (not recorded which). CDR3 bases: TGTGCCTGGAATTCCCCGAGACAGAAAGGGAGCAATTCACCCCTCCACTTT. It yields the protein CAWNSPRQKGSNSPLHF.